The entry below describes one TCR beta chain. This specimen comes from a study of CD8 T cells in Susac syndrome. The RNA, roughly 0.45 to 1 ug, was put through reverse transcription using random hexamers. TCRdb redid the calling of the immunoSEQ multiplex PCR reads with MiXCR, one entry per CDR3 protein. The sample lists approximately 140,000 distinct CDR3 sequences, around 86% occurring once. The source material was CD8+ T cells from PBMCs. The TCR originated in a human donor with multiple sclerosis.

This CDR3 reads CASFETGREAFF. The DNA for the CDR3 is TGTGCCAGCTTCGAGACAGGGCGGGAGGCTTTCTTT. This chain joins TRBV27 and TRBJ1-1; 7 positions match TRBD1. V shed 8 bases, J shed 11 bases, and the junction held 11 bases outside the gene matches. Per the germline V gene, CDR1 is MNHEY and CDR2 is SMNVEV (reference sequence). This CDR3 contains 12 residues.